This T cell receptor beta chain was identified during a study of technical replicates of blood from a few donors. Only in-frame clones appear in the TCRdb table, and some are missing; sequencing was by immunoSEQ multiplex PCR. The sample yields about 57,000 clones, about 93% seen once. Germline V gene sequence: CDR1 MNHNS, CDR2 SASEGT. This CDR3 contains 17 residues. V trimming: 1 base; J trimming: 7 bases; junction bases outside the gene matches: 11. The chain couples TRBV6-1 to TRBJ2-3; 10 bases map to TRBD2. The sequence derives from a human donor in good health. Some clones in this sample may be carry-over from other donors' samples. Material for sequencing was PBMCs. The CDR3 protein is CASSEVASSGSRNTQYF. As DNA, the CDR3 is TGTGCCAGCAGTGAAGTGGCGTCTAGCGGGAGCAGAAATACGCAGTATTTT.